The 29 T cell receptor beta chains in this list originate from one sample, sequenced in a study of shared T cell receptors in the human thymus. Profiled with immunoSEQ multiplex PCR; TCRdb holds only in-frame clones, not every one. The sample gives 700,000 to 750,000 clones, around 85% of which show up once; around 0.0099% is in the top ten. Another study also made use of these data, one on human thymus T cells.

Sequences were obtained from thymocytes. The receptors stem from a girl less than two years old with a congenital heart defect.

The CDR3 loop is CASSPTGQAFF. CDR3 DNA sequence: TGTGCCAGCAGTCCGACAGGGCAGGCTTTCTTT. V is TRBV6-6 and J is TRBJ1-1; 7 bases map to TRBD1. The CDR3 is made up of 11 amino acids. Per germline, CDR1 MNHNY and CDR2 SVGAGI (reference sequence). Unmatched junction bases numbered 5, after V lost 5 bases and J lost 11 bases.

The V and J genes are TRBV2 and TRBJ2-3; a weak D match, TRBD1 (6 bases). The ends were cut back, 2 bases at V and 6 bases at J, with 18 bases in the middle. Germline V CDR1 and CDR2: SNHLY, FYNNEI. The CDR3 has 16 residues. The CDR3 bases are TGTGCCAGCAGTGAATTTTTAGCAGGGGTCCATGATACGCAGTATTTT. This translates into CASSEFLAGVHDTQYF.

CDR3 nucleotides: TGTGCCAGCAGCCATAAACAGGGAGAGTTTACAGAGACCCAGTACTTC. It is translated as CASSHKQGEFTETQYF. J is TRBJ2-5 and V is TRBV11-2; perhaps TRBD1 as D (6 bases). Germline assignment: CDR1 SGHAT and CDR2 FQNNGV. There are 16 residues in the CDR3. V lost 5 bases to trimming and J lost 4 bases, with 20 bases between them.

CDR3 in amino acids: CASSAGGWIPCLRNIQYF. CDR3 DNA sequence: TGTGCCAGCAGCGCAGGGGGTTGGATCCCCTGTTTGCGGAACATTCAGTACTTC. The V call is TRBV11-3, the J call TRBJ2-4; 7 bases map to TRBD1. The CDR3 has 18 residues. Trimming cost V 5 bases and J 7 bases; bases outside gene matches: 20. The germline V gene has CDR1 SGHNT and CDR2 YENEEA.

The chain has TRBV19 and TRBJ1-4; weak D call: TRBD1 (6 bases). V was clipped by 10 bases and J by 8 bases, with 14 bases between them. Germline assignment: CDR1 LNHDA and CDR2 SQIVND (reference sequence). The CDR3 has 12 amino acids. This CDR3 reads CAIYRVSEKLFF. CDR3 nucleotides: TGTGCCATATACAGGGTTTCCGAAAAACTGTTTTTT.

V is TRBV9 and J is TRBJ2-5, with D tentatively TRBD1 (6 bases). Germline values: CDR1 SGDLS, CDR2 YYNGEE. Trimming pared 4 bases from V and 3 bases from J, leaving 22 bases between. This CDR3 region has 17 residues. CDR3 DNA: TGTGCCAGCAGCACAAGACTGGACAGACTTAAAAAAGAGACCCAGTACTTC. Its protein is CASSTRLDRLKKETQYF.

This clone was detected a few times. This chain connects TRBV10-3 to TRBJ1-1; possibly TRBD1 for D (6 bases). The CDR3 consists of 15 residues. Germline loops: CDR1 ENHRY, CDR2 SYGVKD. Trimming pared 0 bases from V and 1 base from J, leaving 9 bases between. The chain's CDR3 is CAISESGTRNTEAFF. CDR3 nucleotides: TGTGCCATCAGTGAGTCCGGGACAAGGAACACTGAAGCTTTCTTT.

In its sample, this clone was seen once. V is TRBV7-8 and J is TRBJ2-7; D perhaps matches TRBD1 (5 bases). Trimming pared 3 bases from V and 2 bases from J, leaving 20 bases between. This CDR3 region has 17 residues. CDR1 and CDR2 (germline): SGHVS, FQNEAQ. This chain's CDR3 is CASSFFDFGTGTYEQYF. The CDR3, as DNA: TGTGCCAGCAGCTTCTTTGATTTTGGTACAGGTACCTACGAGCAGTACTTC.

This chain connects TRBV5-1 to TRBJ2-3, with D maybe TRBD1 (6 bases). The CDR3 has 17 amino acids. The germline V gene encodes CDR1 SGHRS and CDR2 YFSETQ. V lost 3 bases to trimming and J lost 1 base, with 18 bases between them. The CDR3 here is CASSSRGQDLGTDTQYF. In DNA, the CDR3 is TGCGCCAGCAGCTCCAGGGGCCAAGATTTGGGCACAGATACGCAGTATTTT.

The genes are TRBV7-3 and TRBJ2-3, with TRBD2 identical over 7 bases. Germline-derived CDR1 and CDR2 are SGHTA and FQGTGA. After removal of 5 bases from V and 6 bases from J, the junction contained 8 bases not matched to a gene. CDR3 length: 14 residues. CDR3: CASSTSAGWDTQYF. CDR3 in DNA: TGTGCCAGCAGCACCTCAGCGGGGTGGGATACGCAGTATTTT.

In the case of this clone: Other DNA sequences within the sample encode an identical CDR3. CDR3 residues: CASSLTGYGYTF. The DNA of the CDR3 is TGTGCCAGCAGCTTAACCGGCTATGGCTACACCTTC. The V and J genes are TRBV7-9 and TRBJ1-2; no firm D call. Germline V gene lookup returns CDR1 SEHNR and CDR2 FQNEAQ (reference sequence). V lost 2 bases and J 4 bases, leaving 5 bases between the germline ends. CDR3 length: 12 residues.

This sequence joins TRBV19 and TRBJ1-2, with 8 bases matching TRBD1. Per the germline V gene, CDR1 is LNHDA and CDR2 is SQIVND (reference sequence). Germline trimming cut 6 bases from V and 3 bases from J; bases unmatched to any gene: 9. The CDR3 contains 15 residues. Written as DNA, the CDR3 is TGTGCCAGTAGGGCCCCCGGGACAGGCCACTATGGCTACACCTTC. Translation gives CASRAPGTGHYGYTF.

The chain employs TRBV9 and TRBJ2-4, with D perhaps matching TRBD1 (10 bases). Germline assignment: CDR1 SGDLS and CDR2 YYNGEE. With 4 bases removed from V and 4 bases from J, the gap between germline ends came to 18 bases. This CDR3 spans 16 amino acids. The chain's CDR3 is CASSRGGGQGKNIQYF. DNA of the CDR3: TGTGCCAGCAGCCGCGGGGGGGGACAGGGGAAAAACATTCAGTACTTC.

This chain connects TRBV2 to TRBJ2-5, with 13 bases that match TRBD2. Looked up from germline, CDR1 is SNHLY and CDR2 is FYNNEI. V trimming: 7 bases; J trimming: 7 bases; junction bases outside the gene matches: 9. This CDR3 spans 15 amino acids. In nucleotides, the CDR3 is TGTGCCAGCATGCGACTAGCGGGGGGAGGAGGGACCCAGTACTTC. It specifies CASMRLAGGGGTQYF.

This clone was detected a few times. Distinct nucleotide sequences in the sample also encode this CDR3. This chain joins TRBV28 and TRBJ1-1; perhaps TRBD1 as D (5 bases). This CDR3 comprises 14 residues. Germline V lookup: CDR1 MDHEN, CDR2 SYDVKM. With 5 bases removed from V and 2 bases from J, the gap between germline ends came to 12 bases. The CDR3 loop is CASSLREENTEAFF. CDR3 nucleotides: TGTGCCAGCAGTCTCAGGGAGGAAAACACTGAAGCTTTCTTT.

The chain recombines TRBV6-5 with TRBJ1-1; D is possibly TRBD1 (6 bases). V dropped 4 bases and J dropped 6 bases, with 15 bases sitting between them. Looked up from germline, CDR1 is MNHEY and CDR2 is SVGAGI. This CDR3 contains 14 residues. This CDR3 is CASSSIRGPAEAFF. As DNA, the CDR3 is TGTGCCAGCAGTTCCATCAGGGGTCCGGCTGAAGCTTTCTTT.

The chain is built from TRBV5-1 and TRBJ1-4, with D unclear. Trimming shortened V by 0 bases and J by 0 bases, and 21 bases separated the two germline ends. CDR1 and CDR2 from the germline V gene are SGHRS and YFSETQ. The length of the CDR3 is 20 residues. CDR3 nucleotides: TGCGCCAGCAGCTTGGCCCCGGCAGGTATACCTTCTGCAACTAATGAAAAACTGTTTTTT. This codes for CASSLAPAGIPSATNEKLFF.

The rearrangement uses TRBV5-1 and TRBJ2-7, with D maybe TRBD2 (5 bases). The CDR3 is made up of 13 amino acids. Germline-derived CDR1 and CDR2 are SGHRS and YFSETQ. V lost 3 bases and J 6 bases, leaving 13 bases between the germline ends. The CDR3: CASSYDPAGEQYF. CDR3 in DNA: TGCGCCAGCAGCTATGACCCTGCGGGCGAGCAGTACTTC.

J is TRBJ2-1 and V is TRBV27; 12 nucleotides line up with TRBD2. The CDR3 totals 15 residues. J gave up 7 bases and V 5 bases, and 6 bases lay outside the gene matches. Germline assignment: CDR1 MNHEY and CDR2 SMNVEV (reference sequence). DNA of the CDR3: TGTGCCAGCAGTCTGACTAGCGGGGGACGGAATGAGCAGTTCTTC. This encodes CASSLTSGGRNEQFF.

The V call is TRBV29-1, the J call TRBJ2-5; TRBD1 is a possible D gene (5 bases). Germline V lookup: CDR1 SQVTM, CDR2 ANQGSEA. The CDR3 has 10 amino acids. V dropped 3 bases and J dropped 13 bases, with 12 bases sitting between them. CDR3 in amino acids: CSVDTARGYF. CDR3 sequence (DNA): TGCAGCGTTGATACGGCTAGGGGGTACTTC.

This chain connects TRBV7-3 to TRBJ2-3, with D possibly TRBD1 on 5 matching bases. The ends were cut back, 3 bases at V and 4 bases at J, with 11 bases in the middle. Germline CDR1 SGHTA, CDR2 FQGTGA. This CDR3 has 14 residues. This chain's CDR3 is CASSLRPGSDTQYF. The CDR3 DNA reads TGTGCCAGCAGCTTGAGGCCAGGGTCAGATACGCAGTATTTT.

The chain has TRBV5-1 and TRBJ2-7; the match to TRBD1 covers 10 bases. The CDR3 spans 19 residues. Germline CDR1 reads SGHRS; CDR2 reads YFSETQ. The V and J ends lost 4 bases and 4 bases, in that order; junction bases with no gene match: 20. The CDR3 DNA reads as TGCGCCAGCAGCGACAGGGCCCTTCGGGACAGGGGAATGGAATACGAGCAGTACTTC. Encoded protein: CASSDRALRDRGMEYEQYF. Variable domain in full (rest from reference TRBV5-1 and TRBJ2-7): KAGVTQTPRYLIKTRGQQVTLSCSPISGHRSVSWYQQTPGQGLQFLFEYFSETQRNKGNFPGRFSGRQFSNSRSEMNVSTLELGDSALYLCASSDRALRDRGMEYEQYFGPGTRLTVT.

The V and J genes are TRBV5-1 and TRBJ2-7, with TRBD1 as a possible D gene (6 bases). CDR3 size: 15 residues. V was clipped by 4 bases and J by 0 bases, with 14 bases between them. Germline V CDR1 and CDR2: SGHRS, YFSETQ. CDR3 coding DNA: TGCGCCAGCAGCCCCACAGGGACCAGCTCCTACGAGCAGTACTTC. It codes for CASSPTGTSSYEQYF.

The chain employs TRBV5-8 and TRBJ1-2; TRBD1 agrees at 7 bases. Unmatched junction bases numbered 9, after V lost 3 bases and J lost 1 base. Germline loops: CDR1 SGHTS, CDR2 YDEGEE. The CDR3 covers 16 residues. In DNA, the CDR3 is TGTGCCAGCAGCTCAGATCCGGACAGGAGTAACTATGGCTACACCTTC. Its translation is CASSSDPDRSNYGYTF.

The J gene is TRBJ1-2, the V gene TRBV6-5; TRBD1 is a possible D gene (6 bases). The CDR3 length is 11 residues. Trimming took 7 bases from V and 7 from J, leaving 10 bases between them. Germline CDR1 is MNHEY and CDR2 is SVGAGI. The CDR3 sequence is CASMGASGYTF. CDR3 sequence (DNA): TGTGCCAGCATGGGGGCGAGTGGCTACACCTTC.

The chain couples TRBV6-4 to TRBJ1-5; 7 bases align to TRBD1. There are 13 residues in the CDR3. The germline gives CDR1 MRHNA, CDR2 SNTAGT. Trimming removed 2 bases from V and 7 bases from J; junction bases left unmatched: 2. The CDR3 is CASSDGRGQPQHF. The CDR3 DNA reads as TGTGCCAGCAGTGACGGCAGGGGGCAGCCCCAGCATTTT.

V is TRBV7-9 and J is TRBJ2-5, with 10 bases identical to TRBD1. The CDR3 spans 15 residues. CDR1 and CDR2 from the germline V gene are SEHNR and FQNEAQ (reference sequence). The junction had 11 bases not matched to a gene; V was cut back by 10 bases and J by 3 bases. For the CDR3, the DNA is TGTGCCACGAGCCGGGGACAGGGGACAAAAGAGACCCAGTACTTC. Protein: CATSRGQGTKETQYF.

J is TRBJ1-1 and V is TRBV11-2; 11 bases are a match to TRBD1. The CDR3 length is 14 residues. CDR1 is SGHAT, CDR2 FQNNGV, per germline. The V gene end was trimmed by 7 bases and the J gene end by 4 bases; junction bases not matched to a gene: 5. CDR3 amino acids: CASNKGTGGTEAFF. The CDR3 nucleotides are TGTGCCAGCAACAAGGGGACAGGGGGCACTGAAGCTTTCTTT.

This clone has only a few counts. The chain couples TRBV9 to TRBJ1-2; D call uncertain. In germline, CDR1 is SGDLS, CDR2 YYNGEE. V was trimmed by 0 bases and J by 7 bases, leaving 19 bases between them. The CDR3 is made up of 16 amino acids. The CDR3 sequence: CASSVVLGSNLSGYTF. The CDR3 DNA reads TGTGCCAGCAGCGTAGTACTCGGGTCCAATCTAAGTGGCTACACCTTC.